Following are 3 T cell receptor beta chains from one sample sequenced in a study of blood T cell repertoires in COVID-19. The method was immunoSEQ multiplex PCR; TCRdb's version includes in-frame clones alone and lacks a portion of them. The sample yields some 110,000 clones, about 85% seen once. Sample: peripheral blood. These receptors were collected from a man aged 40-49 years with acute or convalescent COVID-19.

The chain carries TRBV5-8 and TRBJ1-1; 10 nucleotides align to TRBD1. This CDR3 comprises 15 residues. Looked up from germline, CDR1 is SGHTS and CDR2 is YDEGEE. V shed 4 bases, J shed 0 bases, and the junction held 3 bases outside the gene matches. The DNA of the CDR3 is TGTGCCAGCAGCGGCGGGACAGGGGTGAACACTGAAGCTTTCTTT. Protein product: CASSGGTGVNTEAFF.

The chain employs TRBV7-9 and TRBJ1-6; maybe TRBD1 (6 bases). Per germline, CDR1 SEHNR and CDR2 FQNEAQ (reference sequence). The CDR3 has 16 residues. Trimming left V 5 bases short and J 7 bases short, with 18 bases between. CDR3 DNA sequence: TGTGCCAGCAGCAATGGGCAGGGGTTCTTCAATTCACCCCTCCACTTT. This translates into CASSNGQGFFNSPLHF.

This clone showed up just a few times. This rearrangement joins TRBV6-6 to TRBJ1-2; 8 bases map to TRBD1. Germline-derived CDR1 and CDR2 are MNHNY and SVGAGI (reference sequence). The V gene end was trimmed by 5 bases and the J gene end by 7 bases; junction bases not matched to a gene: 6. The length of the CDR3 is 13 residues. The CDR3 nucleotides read TGTGCCAGCAGTCCCCCGACAGGGGCTGGCTACACCTTC. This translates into CASSPPTGAGYTF.